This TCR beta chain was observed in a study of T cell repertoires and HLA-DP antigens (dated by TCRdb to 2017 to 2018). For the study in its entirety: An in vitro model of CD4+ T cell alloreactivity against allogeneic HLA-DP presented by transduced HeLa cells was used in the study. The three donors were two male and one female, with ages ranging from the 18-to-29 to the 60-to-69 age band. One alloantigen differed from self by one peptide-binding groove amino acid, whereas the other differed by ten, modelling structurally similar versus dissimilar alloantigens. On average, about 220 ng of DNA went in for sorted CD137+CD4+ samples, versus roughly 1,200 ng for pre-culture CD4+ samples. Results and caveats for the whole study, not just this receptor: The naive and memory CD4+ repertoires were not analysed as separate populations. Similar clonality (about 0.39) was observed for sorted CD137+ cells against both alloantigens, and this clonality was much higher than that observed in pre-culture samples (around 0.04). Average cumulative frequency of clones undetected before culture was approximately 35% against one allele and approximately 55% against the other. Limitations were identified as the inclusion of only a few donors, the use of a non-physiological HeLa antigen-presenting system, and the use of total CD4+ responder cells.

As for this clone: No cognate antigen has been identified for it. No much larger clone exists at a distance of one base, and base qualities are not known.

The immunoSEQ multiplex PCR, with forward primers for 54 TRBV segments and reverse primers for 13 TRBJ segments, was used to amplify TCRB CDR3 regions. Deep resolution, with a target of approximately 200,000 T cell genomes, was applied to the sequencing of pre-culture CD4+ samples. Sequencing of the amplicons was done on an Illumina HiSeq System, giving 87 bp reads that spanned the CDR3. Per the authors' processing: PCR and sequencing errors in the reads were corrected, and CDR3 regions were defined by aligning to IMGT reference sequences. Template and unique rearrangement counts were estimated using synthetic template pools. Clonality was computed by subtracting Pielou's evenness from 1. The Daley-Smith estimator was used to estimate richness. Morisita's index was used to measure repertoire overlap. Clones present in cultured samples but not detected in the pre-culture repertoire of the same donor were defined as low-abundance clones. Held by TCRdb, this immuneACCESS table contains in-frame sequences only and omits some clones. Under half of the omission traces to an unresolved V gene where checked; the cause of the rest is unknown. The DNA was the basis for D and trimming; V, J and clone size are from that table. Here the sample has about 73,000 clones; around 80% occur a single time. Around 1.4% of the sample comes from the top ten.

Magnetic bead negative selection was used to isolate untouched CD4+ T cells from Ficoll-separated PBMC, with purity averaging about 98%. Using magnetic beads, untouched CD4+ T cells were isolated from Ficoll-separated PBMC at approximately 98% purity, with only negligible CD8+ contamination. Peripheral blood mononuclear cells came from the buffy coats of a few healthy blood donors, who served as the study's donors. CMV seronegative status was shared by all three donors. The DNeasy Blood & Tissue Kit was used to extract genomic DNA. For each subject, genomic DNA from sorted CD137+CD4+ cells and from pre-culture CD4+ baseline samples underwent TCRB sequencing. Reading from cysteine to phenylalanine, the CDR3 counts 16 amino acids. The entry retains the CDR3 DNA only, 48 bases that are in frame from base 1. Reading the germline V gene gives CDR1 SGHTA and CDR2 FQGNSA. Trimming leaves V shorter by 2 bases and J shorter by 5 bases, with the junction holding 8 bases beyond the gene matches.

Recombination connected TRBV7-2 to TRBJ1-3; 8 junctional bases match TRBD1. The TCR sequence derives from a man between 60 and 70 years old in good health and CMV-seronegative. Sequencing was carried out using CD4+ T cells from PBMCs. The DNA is TGTGCCAGCAGCTTAAATGGGGCAGGGGGCCGAAACACCATATATTTT. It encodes CASSLNGAGGRNTIYF.